This T cell receptor (beta chain) is drawn from a study of OX40 agonist ivuxolimab in advanced cancers. Produced via immunoSEQ multiplex PCR; TCRdb's table is partial and in-frame only. The table includes about 58,000 clones, approximately 88% detected once. Between the trimmed V and J ends, which lost 3 bases and 6 bases, there was a span of 13 bases. Germline-derived CDR1 and CDR2 are SEHNR and FQNEAQ (reference sequence). CDR3 length: 14 residues. This clone was detected only once. This sample comprised CD4+ or CD8+ T cells sorted from blood, obtained in a trial of the OX40 agonist ivuxolimab. The chain couples TRBV7-9 to TRBJ2-3, with a possible D match to TRBD2 (6 bases). This clonotype originated in an adult with an advanced solid tumor such as melanoma, head and neck, liver or kidney cancer. The CDR3 coding sequence is TGTGCCAGCAGCTTGGGTGGAGGGGCGGATACGCAGTATTTT. This sequence encodes CASSLGGGADTQYF.